The entry below describes one T cell receptor (beta chain). Its antigen is not identified. Germline CDR1 SGHKS, CDR2 YYEKEE (reference sequence). Trimming removed 6 bases from V and 10 bases from J, with 20 bases in between. The CDR3 runs to 15 residues. This record belongs to a study of T cell responses to AZD1222 COVID-19 vaccine. Assay used: immunoSEQ multiplex PCR; TCRdb lists only in-frame clones, some missing. Among 85,000 to 130,000 clones listed, roughly 88% were seen once. Study-wide results and caveats: A mostly white British donor set with more females was recruited, and clonal diversity was possibly underestimated.

The chain is built from TRBV5-5 and TRBJ1-6, with D uncertain. The sequence came from an adult who received the AZD1222 COVID-19 vaccine. The starting material was peripheral blood, obtained 28 days after the second AZD1222 dose. The CDR3 DNA reads as TGTGCCAGCATCGGGCAGGCAAACCTTCAATCACCCCTCCACTTT. Translated, it gives CASIGQANLQSPLHF. Full variable domain (missing parts from reference TRBV5-5 and TRBJ1-6): DAGVTQSPTHLIKTRGQQVTLRCSPISGHKSVSWYQQVLGQGPQFIFQYYEKEERGRGNFPDRFSARQFPNYSSELNVNALLLGDSALYLCASIGQANLQSPLHFGNGTRLTVT.